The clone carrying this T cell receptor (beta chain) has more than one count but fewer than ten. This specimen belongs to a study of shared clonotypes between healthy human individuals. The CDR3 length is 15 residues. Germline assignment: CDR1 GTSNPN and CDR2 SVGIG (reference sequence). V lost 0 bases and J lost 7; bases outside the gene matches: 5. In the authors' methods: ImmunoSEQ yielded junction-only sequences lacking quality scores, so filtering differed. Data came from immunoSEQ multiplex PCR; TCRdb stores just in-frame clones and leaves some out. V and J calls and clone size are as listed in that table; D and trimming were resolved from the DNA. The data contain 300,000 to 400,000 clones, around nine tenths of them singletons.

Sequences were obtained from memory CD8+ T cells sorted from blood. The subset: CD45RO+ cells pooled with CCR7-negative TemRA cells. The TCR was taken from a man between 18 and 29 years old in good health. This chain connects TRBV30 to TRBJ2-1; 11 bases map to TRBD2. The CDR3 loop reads CAWSVWSSGGNEQFF. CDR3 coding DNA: TGTGCCTGGAGTGTATGGTCTAGCGGGGGGAATGAGCAGTTCTTC. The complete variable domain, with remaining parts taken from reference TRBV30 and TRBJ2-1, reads SQTIHQWPATLVQPVGSPLSLECTVEGTSNPNLYWYRQAAGRGLQLLFYSVGIGQISSEVPQNLSASRPQDRQFILSSKKLLLSDSGFYLCAWSVWSSGGNEQFFGPGTRLTVL.